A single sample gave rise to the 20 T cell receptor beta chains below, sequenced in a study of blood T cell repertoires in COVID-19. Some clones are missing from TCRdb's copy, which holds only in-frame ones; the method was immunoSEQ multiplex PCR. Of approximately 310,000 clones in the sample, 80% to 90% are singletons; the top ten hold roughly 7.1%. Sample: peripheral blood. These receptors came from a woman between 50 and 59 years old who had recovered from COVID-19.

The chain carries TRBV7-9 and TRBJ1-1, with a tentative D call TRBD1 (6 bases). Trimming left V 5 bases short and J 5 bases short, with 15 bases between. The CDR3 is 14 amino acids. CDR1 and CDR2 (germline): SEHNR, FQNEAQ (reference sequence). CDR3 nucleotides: TGTGCCAGCAGCGCCGCGGGGGCTCGGACTGAAGCTTTCTTT. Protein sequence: CASSAAGARTEAFF.

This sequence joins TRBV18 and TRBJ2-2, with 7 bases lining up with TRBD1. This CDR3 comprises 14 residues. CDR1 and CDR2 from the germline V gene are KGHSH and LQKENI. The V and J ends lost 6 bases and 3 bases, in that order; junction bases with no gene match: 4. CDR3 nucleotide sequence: TGTGCCAGCTCTCAAGGGACAGACACCGGGGAGCTGTTTTTT. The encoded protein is CASSQGTDTGELFF.

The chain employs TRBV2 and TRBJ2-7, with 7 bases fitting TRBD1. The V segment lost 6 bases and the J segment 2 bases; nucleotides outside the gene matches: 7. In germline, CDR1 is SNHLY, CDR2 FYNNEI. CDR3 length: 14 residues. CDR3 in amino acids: CASRAGTETYEQYF. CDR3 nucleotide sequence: TGTGCCAGCAGAGCCGGGACAGAAACCTACGAGCAGTACTTC.

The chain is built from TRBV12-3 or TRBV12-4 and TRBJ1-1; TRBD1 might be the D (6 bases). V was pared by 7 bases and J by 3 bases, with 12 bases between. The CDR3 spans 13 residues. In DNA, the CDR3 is TGTGCCAGCAAATTAGGGGGGGACACTGAAGCTTTCTTT. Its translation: CASKLGGDTEAFF.

The CDR3, as DNA: TGTGCCAGCAGCTTGGATTCGGGAACGGGTGGCTACACCTTC. Translation gives CASSLDSGTGGYTF. The V call is TRBV5-4, the J call TRBJ1-2; D unclear. Trimming cost V 0 bases and J 7 bases, with 13 bases left between them. The CDR3 covers 14 residues. In germline, CDR1 is SGHNT, CDR2 YYREEE (reference sequence).

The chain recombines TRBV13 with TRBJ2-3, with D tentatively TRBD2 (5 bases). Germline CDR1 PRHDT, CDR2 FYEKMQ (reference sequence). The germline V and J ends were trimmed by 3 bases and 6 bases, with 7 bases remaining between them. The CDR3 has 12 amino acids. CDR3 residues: CASSLRGDTQYF. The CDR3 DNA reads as TGTGCCAGCAGCTTGAGAGGGGATACGCAGTATTTT.

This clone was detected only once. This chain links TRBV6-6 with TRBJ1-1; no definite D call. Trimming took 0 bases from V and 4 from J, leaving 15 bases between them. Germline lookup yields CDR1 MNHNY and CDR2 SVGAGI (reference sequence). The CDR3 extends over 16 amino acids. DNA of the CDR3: TGTGCCAGCAGTTACTCGATGGGAGGGAGGGCCACTGAAGCTTTCTTT. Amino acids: CASSYSMGGRATEAFF.

In DNA form, the CDR3 reads TGTGCCAGCAGTTTTCCCCAGGGTGGGGACACTGAAGCTTTCTTT. Protein sequence: CASSFPQGGDTEAFF. V usage is TRBV28 and J usage is TRBJ1-1; D is possibly TRBD1 (5 bases). The CDR3 is 15 residues long. Germline loops: CDR1 MDHEN, CDR2 SYDVKM. V lost 3 bases and J 3 bases, leaving 14 bases between the germline ends.

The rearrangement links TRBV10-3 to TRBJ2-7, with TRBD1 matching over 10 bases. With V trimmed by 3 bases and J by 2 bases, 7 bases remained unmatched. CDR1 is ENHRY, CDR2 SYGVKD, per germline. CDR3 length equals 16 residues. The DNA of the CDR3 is TGTGCCATCAGTGATACCGGGACAGGGGCCACCTACGAGCAGTACTTC. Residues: CAISDTGTGATYEQYF.

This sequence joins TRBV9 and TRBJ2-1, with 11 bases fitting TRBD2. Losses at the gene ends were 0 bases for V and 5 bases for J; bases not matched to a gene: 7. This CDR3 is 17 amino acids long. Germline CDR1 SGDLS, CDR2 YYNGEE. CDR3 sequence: CASSVGGGLAGNNEQFF. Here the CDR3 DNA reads TGTGCCAGCAGCGTAGGGGGAGGACTAGCGGGTAACAATGAGCAGTTCTTC.

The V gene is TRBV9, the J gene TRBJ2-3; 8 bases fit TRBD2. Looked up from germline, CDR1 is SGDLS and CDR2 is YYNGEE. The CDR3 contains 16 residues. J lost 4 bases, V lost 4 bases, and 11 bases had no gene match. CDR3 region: CASSQSGSGAADTQYF. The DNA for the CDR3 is TGTGCCAGCAGCCAGAGCGGTAGCGGGGCAGCAGATACGCAGTATTTT.

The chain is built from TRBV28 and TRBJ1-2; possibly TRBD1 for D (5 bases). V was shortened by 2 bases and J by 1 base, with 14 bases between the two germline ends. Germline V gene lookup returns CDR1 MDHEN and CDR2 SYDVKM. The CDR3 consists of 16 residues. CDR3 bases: TGTGCCAGCAGTTTACAGGGCGCCCTTAATAACTATGGCTACACCTTC. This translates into CASSLQGALNNYGYTF.

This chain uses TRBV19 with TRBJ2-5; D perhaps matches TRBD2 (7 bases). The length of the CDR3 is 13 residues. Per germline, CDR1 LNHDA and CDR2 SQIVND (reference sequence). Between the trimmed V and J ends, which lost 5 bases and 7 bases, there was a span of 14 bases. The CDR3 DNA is TGTGCCAGTAGTGCCTACAGGGAGGGGACCCAGTACTTC. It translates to CASSAYREGTQYF.

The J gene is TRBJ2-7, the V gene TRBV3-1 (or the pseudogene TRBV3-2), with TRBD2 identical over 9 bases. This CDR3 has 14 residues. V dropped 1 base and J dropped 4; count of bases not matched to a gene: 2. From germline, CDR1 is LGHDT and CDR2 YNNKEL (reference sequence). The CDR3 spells CASSQGTSEYEQYF. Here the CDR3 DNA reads TGTGCCAGCAGCCAAGGGACTAGCGAATACGAGCAGTACTTC.

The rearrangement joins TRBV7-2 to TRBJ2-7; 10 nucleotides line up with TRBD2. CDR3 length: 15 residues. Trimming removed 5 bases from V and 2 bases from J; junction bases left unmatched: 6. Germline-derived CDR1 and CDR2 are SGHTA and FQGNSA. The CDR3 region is CASSRSGGVTYEQYF. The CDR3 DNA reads TGTGCCAGCAGCCGGAGCGGGGGGGTGACCTACGAGCAGTACTTC.

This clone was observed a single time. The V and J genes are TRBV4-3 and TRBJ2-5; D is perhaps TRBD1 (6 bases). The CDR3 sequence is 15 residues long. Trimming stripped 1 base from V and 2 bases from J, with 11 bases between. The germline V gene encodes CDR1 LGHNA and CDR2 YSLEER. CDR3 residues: CASSQGWGRQETQYF. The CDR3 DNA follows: TGCGCCAGCAGCCAAGGGTGGGGGCGGCAAGAGACCCAGTACTTC.

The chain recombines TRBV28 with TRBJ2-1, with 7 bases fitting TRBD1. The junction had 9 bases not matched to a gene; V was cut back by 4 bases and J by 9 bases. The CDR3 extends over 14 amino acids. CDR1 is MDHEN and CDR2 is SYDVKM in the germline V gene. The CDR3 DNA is TGTGCCAGCAGTTCTAAATACAGGGGCGGTGAGCAGTTCTTC. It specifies CASSSKYRGGEQFF.

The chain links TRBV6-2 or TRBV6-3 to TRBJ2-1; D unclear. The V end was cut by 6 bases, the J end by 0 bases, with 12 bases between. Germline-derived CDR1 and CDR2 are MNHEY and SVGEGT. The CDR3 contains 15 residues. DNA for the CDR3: TGTGCCAGCAGCCGCAGGCCGAGCTCCTACAATGAGCAGTTCTTC. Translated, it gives CASSRRPSSYNEQFF.

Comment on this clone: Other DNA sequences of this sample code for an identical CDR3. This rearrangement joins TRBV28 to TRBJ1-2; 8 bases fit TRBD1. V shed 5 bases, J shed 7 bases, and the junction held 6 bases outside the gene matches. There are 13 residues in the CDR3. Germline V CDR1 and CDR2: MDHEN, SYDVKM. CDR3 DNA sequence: TGTGCCAGCAGTCTAGGACAGGGTGGTGGCTACACCTTC. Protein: CASSLGQGGGYTF.

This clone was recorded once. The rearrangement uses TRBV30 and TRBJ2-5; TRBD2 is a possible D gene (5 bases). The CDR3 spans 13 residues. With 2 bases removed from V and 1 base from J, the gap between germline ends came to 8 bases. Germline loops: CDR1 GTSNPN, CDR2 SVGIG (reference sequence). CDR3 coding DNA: TGTGCCTGGAGTAAAGCGGTCCAAGAGACCCAGTACTTC. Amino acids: CAWSKAVQETQYF.